These T cell receptor beta chains were read from a single sample in a study of shared clonotypes between healthy human individuals. The table came from immunoSEQ multiplex PCR; TCRdb's copy has only in-frame clones and leaves some out. The sample holds about 2.5 million clones, 85% to 95% seen once. Source material: naive CD4+ T cells from PBMCs. The receptors stem from a man aged 18 to 30 in good health. Some clones in this sample may be carry-over from other donors' samples. CDR3s include the opening cysteine and the closing phenylalanine or tryptophan. Each record gives: D gene, V gene, J gene, clone size, CDR3 protein, CDR3 DNA. A D gene is named only where the DNA matches it firmly. Only part of the rows carry a size: once, few, many, or a class if the clone is expanded.

TRBD2	TRBV27	TRBJ2-7	.	CASSFRARPGLAGPLQYEQYF	TGTGCCAGCAGTTTCCGCGCCCGACCTGGGCTAGCGGGTCCCCTTCAGTACGAGCAGTACTTC
.	TRBV11-3	TRBJ2-7	.	CASSPLGHGSYEQYF	TGTGCCAGCAGCCCACTGGGACACGGAAGCTACGAGCAGTACTTC
.	TRBV19	TRBJ1-1	few	CAIRGQFEAFF	TGTGCCATCCGAGGACAGTTTGAAGCTTTCTTT
.	TRBV7-8	TRBJ1-5	.	CASSPIRGRRQPQHF	TGTGCCAGCAGCCCTATCAGGGGTCGGAGACAGCCCCAGCATTTT
.	TRBV5-1	TRBJ2-3	.	CASSLGTSTDTQYF	TGCGCCAGCAGCTTGGGTACGTCCACAGATACGCAGTATTTT
.	TRBV7-2	TRBJ1-1	.	CASSGVMNTEAFF	TGTGCCAGCAGTGGGGTCATGAACACTGAAGCTTTCTTT
.	TRBV19	TRBJ1-5	.	CASTLFVGNQPQHF	TGTGCCAGTACCCTATTTGTGGGCAATCAGCCCCAGCATTTT
.	TRBV6-6	TRBJ2-6	.	CASRGPGLSNVLTF	TGTGCCAGCAGGGGCCCCGGGTTGTCCAACGTCCTGACTTTC
.	TRBV6-5	TRBJ2-7	.	CASCARPDSSYEQYF	TGTGCCAGCTGCGCCCGACCAGACAGCTCCTACGAGCAGTACTTC
.	TRBV19	TRBJ1-5	.	CASSSQGLLSNQPQHF	TGTGCCAGTAGTAGCCAGGGTTTACTTAGCAATCAGCCCCAGCATTTT
.	TRBV28	TRBJ2-1	.	CASIGQSSYNEQFF	TGTGCCAGCATTGGCCAATCTTCCTACAATGAGCAGTTCTTC
.	TRBV7-2	TRBJ1-1	.	CASSPPLNTEAFF	TGTGCCAGCAGCCCACCGCTGAACACTGAAGCTTTCTTT
TRBD2	TRBV18	TRBJ2-1	once	CASSPRLASEQFF	TGTGCCAGCTCACCACGACTAGCGAGCGAGCAGTTCTTC
.	TRBV5-1	TRBJ2-7	.	CASSPFTGPPDYEQYF	TGCGCCAGCAGCCCCTTTACGGGGCCCCCGGACTACGAGCAGTACTTC
.	TRBV4-2	TRBJ2-6	.	CASSQEAGGAPGANVLTF	TGTGCCAGCAGCCAAGAGGCCGGTGGAGCTCCTGGGGCCAACGTCCTGACTTTC
.	TRBV10-3	TRBJ2-7	.	CAISGTRTYEQYF	TGTGCCATCTCCGGGACTCGCACCTACGAGCAGTACTTC
TRBD2	TRBV11-2	TRBJ2-5	.	CASSFIAGIFSYF	TGTGCCAGCAGCTTCATAGCGGGAATCTTCTCGTACTTC
.	TRBV7-3	TRBJ2-7	.	CASSLVPSSYEQYF	TGTGCCAGCAGCTTAGTCCCGAGCTCCTACGAGCAGTACTTC
.	TRBV7-9	TRBJ1-4	.	CASRRTAEGEKLFF	TGTGCCAGCAGACGAACCGCCGAGGGTGAAAAACTGTTTTTT
TRBD2	TRBV18	TRBJ2-1	.	CASSPVIAGAHPNEQFF	TGTGCCAGCTCACCAGTGATAGCGGGAGCGCATCCCAATGAGCAGTTCTTC
.	TRBV6-5	TRBJ1-2	.	CASSAPNYGYTF	TGTGCCAGCAGCGCCCCGAACTATGGCTACACCTTC
.	TRBV30	TRBJ1-5	.	CAWSVGDLTRQPQHF	TGTGCCTGGAGTGTTGGGGACCTTACACGGCAGCCCCAGCATTTT
.	TRBV7-2	TRBJ2-2	.	CASSPSRISTGELFF	TGTGCCAGCAGCCCCTCCCGAATAAGCACCGGGGAGCTGTTTTTT
TRBD2	TRBV4-2	TRBJ2-2	.	CASSSRGASGTNTGELFF	TGTGCCAGCAGCAGCCGAGGGGCTAGCGGTACGAACACCGGGGAGCTGTTTTTT
.	TRBV7-5	TRBJ1-1	.	CARSLVTLQRVLGTEAFF	TGTGCCAGAAGCTTAGTAACACTCCAGAGGGTCTTGGGAACTGAAGCTTTCTTT
TRBD1	TRBV7-7	TRBJ1-1	.	CASSLVGGRDRGMNTEAFF	TGTGCCAGCAGCTTAGTTGGGGGGAGGGACAGGGGAATGAACACTGAAGCTTTCTTT
.	TRBV4-1	TRBJ2-2	.	CASSQGLATGELFF	TGCGCCAGCAGCCAAGGACTGGCCACCGGGGAGCTGTTTTTT
.	TRBV4-2	TRBJ2-3	.	CASSQGGGQDTQYF	TGTGCCAGCAGCCAAGGGGGTGGGCAAGATACGCAGTATTTT
.	TRBV4-3	TRBJ1-4	.	CASGPGKTNEKLFF	TGCGCCAGCGGACCAGGGAAAACTAATGAAAAACTGTTTTTT
.	TRBV27	TRBJ1-5	.	CASSKETASNQPQHF	TGTGCCAGCAGTAAGGAGACAGCTAGCAATCAGCCCCAGCATTTT
.	TRBV7-9	TRBJ2-2	.	CASRRANTGELFF	TGTGCCAGCAGGCGGGCGAACACCGGGGAGCTGTTTTTT
.	TRBV5-1	TRBJ1-5	.	CASSLEGGKDQPQHF	TGCGCCAGCAGCTTGGAAGGGGGGAAAGATCAGCCCCAGCATTTT
.	TRBV6-5	TRBJ1-2	.	CAARMESGYTF	TGTGCCGCCCGGATGGAGAGTGGCTACACCTTC
.	TRBV18	TRBJ1-1	.	CASSPLARGNTEAFF	TGTGCCAGCTCACCACTCGCGCGAGGGAACACTGAAGCTTTCTTT
.	TRBV4-1	TRBJ2-7	.	CASSLRTDSSYEQYF	TGCGCCAGCAGCCTAAGGACCGATAGCTCCTACGAGCAGTACTTC
.	TRBV7-9	TRBJ1-1	.	CASSYAGGTEAFF	TGTGCCAGCAGCTACGCGGGAGGCACTGAAGCTTTCTTT
TRBD1	TRBV6-5	TRBJ1-2	.	CASTLTGASAYGYTF	TGTGCCAGCACCCTAACAGGGGCTTCAGCGTATGGCTACACCTTC
.	TRBV9	TRBJ2-1	.	CASSKAGGAYNEQFF	TGTGCCAGCAGTAAAGCAGGGGGGGCTTACAATGAGCAGTTCTTC
TRBD1	TRBV18	TRBJ2-5	.	CASSATGGEETQYF	TGTGCCAGCTCAGCGACAGGGGGCGAAGAGACCCAGTACTTC
TRBD2	TRBV11-3	TRBJ2-7	.	CASSYGLAGSYEQYF	TGTGCCAGCAGCTACGGACTAGCGGGGAGCTACGAGCAGTACTTC
.	TRBV13	TRBJ2-4	.	CASSLPGVPIQYF	TGTGCCAGCAGCTTACCAGGGGTCCCCATTCAGTACTTC
TRBD2	TRBV11-1	TRBJ2-3	.	CASSTGLAANSGTDTQYF	TGTGCCAGCAGCACGGGACTAGCGGCTAATTCCGGCACAGATACGCAGTATTTT
.	TRBV28	TRBJ2-7	.	CASSGSGRDEQYF	TGTGCCAGCAGTGGATCGGGCCGGGACGAGCAGTACTTC
.	TRBV6-6	TRBJ2-7	.	CASSYAAAGDEQYF	TGTGCCAGCAGTTACGCGGCTGCCGGGGACGAGCAGTACTTC
.	TRBV28	TRBJ2-1	.	CASSQRGGGNEQFF	TGTGCCAGCAGCCAGAGGGGTGGGGGAAATGAGCAGTTCTTC
TRBD1	TRBV18	TRBJ2-4	.	CASSPLTGALAKNIQYF	TGTGCCAGCTCACCCCTTACAGGGGCGCTAGCCAAAAACATTCAGTACTTC
.	TRBV28	TRBJ2-7	.	CASGLLGPPSYEQYF	TGTGCCAGCGGGCTTCTTGGGCCTCCCTCCTACGAGCAGTACTTC
.	TRBV9	TRBJ2-1	.	CASSIHQGPYNEQFF	TGTGCCAGCAGCATACATCAGGGACCCTACAATGAGCAGTTCTTC
TRBD2	TRBV4-1	TRBJ2-2	.	CASSQEAPAGGPTGELFF	TGCGCCAGCAGCCAAGAGGCTCCCGCGGGAGGACCAACCGGGGAGCTGTTTTTT
TRBD1	TRBV5-1	TRBJ2-1	.	CASSLRRTGGNEQFF	TGCGCCAGCAGCTTGCGTCGGACAGGGGGCAATGAGCAGTTCTTC
.	TRBV18	TRBJ2-2	.	CASSPPARTGELFF	TGTGCCAGCTCACCACCCGCGAGGACCGGGGAGCTGTTTTTT
TRBD2	TRBV5-5	TRBJ2-2	.	CASKRLAGGPWEGSGELFF	TGTGCCAGCAAAAGACTAGCGGGAGGCCCGTGGGAAGGTTCAGGGGAGCTGTTTTTT
TRBD2	TRBV4-2	TRBJ2-7	.	CASSQSGSSYEQYF	TGTGCCAGCAGCCAAAGCGGGAGCTCCTACGAGCAGTACTTC
.	TRBV27	TRBJ1-2	.	CASSRQDNYGYTF	TGTGCCAGCAGTCGGCAGGATAACTATGGCTACACCTTC
TRBD1	TRBV18	TRBJ2-2	.	CASSQGTGGTGELFF	TGTGCCAGCTCACAAGGGACAGGGGGAACCGGGGAGCTGTTTTTT
TRBD1	TRBV9	TRBJ1-1	.	CASSPRSTGGGTEAFF	TGTGCCAGCAGCCCACGATCGACAGGGGGAGGCACTGAAGCTTTCTTT